These 5 T cell receptor beta chains share one sample of origin, sequenced in a study of cytotoxic CD8 clonotypes in ibrutinib-treated CLL. Produced via immunoSEQ multiplex PCR; TCRdb's table is partial and in-frame only. In the table there are tens of thousands of clones, around three fifths of which are singletons. This specimen consisted of PBMCs, obtained after 12 months of ibrutinib treatment. Receptors were obtained from a human donor with chronic lymphocytic leukemia.

The V and J genes are TRBV11-2 and TRBJ2-5; TRBD2 is a possible D gene (5 bases). This CDR3 contains 14 residues. The ends were cut back, 1 base at V and 4 bases at J, with 10 bases in the middle. Germline-derived CDR1 and CDR2 are SGHAT and FQNNGV. DNA for the CDR3: TGTGCCAGCAGCTTAGTATCGGGATTAGAGACCCAGTACTTC. Protein: CASSLVSGLETQYF. Full variable domain (outside the CDR3, taken from reference TRBV11-2 and TRBJ2-5): EAGVAQSPRYKIIEKRQSVAFWCNPISGHATLYWYQQILGQGPKLLIQFQNNGVVDDSQLPKDRFSAERLKGVDSTLKIQPAKLEDSAVYLCASSLVSGLETQYFGPGTRLLVL.

This sequence joins TRBV28 and TRBJ1-5; D ambiguous. This CDR3 region has 14 residues. Germline V gene lookup returns CDR1 MDHEN and CDR2 SYDVKM. Trimming pared 6 bases from V and 11 bases from J, leaving 20 bases between. This CDR3 is CASSQEAGPRSQHF. The CDR3 region has the DNA TGTGCCAGCAGCCAAGAGGCAGGCCCGCGATCCCAGCATTTT.

This chain connects TRBV14 to TRBJ1-2; the D gene is possibly TRBD1 (5 bases). This CDR3 contains 14 residues. The germline gives CDR1 SGHDN, CDR2 FVKESK. V lost 4 bases and J lost 8, with 17 bases in between. CDR3 coding DNA: TGTGCCAGCAGCCCCCAGGGTGGCCCATGGGGCTACACCTTC. Its protein product is CASSPQGGPWGYTF.

CDR3 coding DNA: TGCGCCAGCAGCCGCGGAGGGCTTTATAATGAAAAACTGTTTTTT. It codes for CASSRGGLYNEKLFF. This chain connects TRBV4-1 to TRBJ1-4; D gene uncertain. Germline lookup yields CDR1 MGHRA and CDR2 YSYEKL. CDR3 size: 15 residues. Trimming took 4 bases from V and 4 from J, leaving 13 bases between them.

The gene calls are TRBV10-3 and TRBJ2-1; TRBD2 matches at 11 bases. Germline CDR1 ENHRY, CDR2 SYGVKD. The J segment lost 7 bases and the V segment lost 4 bases, leaving 12 bases of the junction unmatched. This CDR3 has 17 amino acids. The DNA for the CDR3 is TGTGCCATCAGTGCCCCTACTAGCGGGAGTAGTCAGAATGAGCAGTTCTTC. Translated: CAISAPTSGSSQNEQFF.